This TCR beta chain appears in the sequencing data of a study of glioma-infiltrating T cells after dendritic cell vaccination. For the study at large: Patients had newly diagnosed or recurrent glioblastoma and received dendritic cell vaccines.

CDR1 is LNHNV and CDR2 is YYDKDF in the germline V gene (reference sequence). CDR3 length: 14 amino acids. V dropped 3 bases and J dropped 4; count of bases not matched to a gene: 6. Data came from immunoSEQ multiplex PCR; TCRdb stores just in-frame clones and leaves some out. This table has 45,000 to 50,000 clones, approximately 85% appearing once. All glioblastoma patients lacked an isocitrate dehydrogenase mutation. V usage is TRBV15 and J usage is TRBJ2-7; 7 bases align to TRBD2. The source material was blood, sampled before dendritic cell vaccination. This TCR was sampled from a human donor with glioblastoma. The CDR3 DNA reads TGTGCCACCAGCAGTATAGGGACTACGTACGAGCAGTACTTC. Translation gives CATSSIGTTYEQYF.